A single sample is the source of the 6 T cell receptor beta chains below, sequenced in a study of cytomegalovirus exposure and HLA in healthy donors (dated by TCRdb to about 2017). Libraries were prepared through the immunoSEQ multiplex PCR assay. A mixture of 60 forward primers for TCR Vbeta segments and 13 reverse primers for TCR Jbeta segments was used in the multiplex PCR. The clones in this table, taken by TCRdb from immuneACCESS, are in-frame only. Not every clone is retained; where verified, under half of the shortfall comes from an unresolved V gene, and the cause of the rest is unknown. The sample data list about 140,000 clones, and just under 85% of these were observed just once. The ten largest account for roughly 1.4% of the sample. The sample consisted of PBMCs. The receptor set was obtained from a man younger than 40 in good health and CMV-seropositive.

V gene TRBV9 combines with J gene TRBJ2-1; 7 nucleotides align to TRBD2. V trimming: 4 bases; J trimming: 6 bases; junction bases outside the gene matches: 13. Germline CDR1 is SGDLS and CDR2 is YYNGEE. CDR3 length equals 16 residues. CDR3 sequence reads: CASSSRGVGRGNEQFF. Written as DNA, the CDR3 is TGTGCCAGCAGCTCAAGGGGTGTAGGGAGGGGCAATGAGCAGTTCTTC.

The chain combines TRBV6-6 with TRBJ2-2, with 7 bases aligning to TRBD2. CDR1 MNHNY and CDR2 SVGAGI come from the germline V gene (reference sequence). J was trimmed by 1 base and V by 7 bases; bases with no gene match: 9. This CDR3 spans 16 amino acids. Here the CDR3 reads CASNNAASGNTGELFF. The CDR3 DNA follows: TGTGCCAGCAACAACGCGGCTAGCGGGAACACCGGGGAGCTGTTTTTT.

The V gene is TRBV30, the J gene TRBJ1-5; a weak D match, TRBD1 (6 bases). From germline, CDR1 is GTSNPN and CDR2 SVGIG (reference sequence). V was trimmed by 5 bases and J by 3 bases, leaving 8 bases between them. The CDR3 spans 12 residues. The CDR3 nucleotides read TGTGCCTGGGGACAGTTCAATCAGCCCCAGCATTTT. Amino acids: CAWGQFNQPQHF.

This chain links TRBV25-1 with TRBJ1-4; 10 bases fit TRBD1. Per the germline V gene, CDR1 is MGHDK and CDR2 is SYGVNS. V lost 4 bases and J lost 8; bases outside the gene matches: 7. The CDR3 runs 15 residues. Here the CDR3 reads CASSAWDRGDEKLFF. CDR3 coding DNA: TGTGCCAGCAGTGCCTGGGACAGGGGCGACGAAAAACTGTTTTTT.

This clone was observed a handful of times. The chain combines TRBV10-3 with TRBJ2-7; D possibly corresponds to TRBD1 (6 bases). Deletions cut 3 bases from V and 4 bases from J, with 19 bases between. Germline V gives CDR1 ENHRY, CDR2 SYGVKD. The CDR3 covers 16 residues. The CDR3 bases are TGTGCCATCAGTGATTCAAAACCGGGACACCTGTACGAGCAGTACTTC. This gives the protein CAISDSKPGHLYEQYF.

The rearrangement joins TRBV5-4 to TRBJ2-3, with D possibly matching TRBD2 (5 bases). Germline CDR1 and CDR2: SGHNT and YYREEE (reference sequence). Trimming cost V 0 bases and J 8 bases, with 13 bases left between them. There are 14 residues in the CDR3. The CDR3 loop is CASSLERGQATQYF. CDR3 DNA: TGTGCCAGCAGCTTGGAGCGAGGGCAGGCTACGCAGTATTTT.